Listed here are 6 T cell receptor beta chains from one sample, sequenced in a study of tumor-infiltrating lymphocytes in primary liver carcinoma. Unsorted bulk tissue, about 20-32 mg of it, served as the source for co-extraction of RNA and DNA. The researchers produced TCR beta cDNA from 500 ng total RNA with a constant-region primer. Slightly modified ARM-PCR, run as three nested multiplex PCR rounds, produced the TCR beta libraries. The study ran its first two PCR rounds for around 10 cycles each, using TRBV1-TRBV30 forward primers and a C-beta reverse primer. MiXCR was run by TCRdb on the multiplex PCR reads, yielding one entry per CDR3 protein. The sample consists of about 92,000 distinct CDR3 sequences, about 73% of them appearing once. Sequenced: tumor-adjacent normal liver tissue. The receptors derive from a middle-aged man with primary liver carcinoma and hepatitis B virus infection.

Of note for this clonotype: The junction shows a germline mismatch at one end, possibly a read error. The chain uses TRBV11-2 and TRBJ2-5; possibly TRBD1 or TRBD2 for D (6 bases each). The CDR3 has 15 amino acids. Germline V gene lookup returns CDR1 SGHAT and CDR2 FQNNGV. The CDR3 reads CASSNLTGAGETQYF. The CDR3 DNA reads as TGTGCTAGCAGTAACCTGACAGGAGCGGGAGAGACCCAGTACTTC.

This clonotype was counted a single time. The chain has TRBV4-1 and TRBJ2-7; the match to TRBD2 covers 9 bases. CDR1 and CDR2 (germline): MGHRA, YSYEKL. This CDR3 has 15 residues. CDR3 bases: TGCATCAGCAGCCAAAAGGGACTAGCAAACTACGAGCAGTACTTC. As protein: CISSQKGLANYEQYF.

Turning to this clonotype: The CDR3 ends on some other residue instead of the conserved phenylalanine or tryptophan, so this is likely a read error. The J gene is TRBJ1-1, the V gene TRBV11-1; TRBD1 aligns across 8 bases. Germline lookup yields CDR1 SGHAT and CDR2 FQDESV (reference sequence). The CDR3 runs to 14 residues. CDR3 nucleotides: TGTGTCAGCAGCGGACAGGGCCGGAACACTGAAGCTTTCATT. Its protein product is CVSSGQGRNTEAFI.

This clonotype has ten or more counts. This chain uses TRBV7-9 with TRBJ2-1; 7 positions match TRBD1. The germline V gene has CDR1 SEHNR and CDR2 FQNEAQ (reference sequence). This CDR3 is 15 amino acids long. The V gene end was trimmed by 1 base and the J gene end by 3 bases; junction bases not matched to a gene: 3. The CDR3 DNA follows: TGTGCCAGCAGCTTAGGACAGGGAAACTACAATGAGCAGTTCTTC. Protein product: CASSLGQGNYNEQFF.

This clonotype qualifies as medium-sized (0.01 to 0.1%). The chain couples TRBV29-1 to TRBJ2-1, with D hard to call. The V end was cut by 8 bases, the J end by 5 bases, with 10 bases between. The germline V gene encodes CDR1 SQVTM and CDR2 ANQGSEA. The length of the CDR3 is 11 residues. The CDR3 DNA follows: TGCAGCCCCCGGCTAGACAATGAGCAGTTCTTC. Protein product: CSPRLDNEQFF.

The CDR3: CASSRGNRLFYEQYF. The CDR3 DNA follows: TGTGCCAGCAGTCGGGGGAACAGACTCTTCTACGAGCAGTACTTC. The gene calls are TRBV6-5 and TRBJ2-7; D possibly corresponds to TRBD2 (6 bases). Germline loops: CDR1 MNHEY, CDR2 SVGAGI. Trimming removed 5 bases from V and 3 bases from J, with 17 bases in between. The CDR3 contains 15 residues.